This T cell receptor (beta chain) emerged from a study of blood T cell repertoires in COVID-19. Study details: The United States, Italy and Spain were the sources of the acute and convalescent COVID-19 samples.

Original processing notes: Researchers report that nucleated cell counts were estimated from reference gene primer amplification. The assay was immunoSEQ multiplex PCR, and TCRdb's table has in-frame clones only and misses some. Clone size and the V and J calls come from that table; the DNA yielded D and trimming. The sample shows approximately 380,000 clones, about 85% of them seen only once. This clone has only a few counts. V lost 3 bases and J 11 bases, leaving 23 bases between the germline ends. Looked up from germline, CDR1 is LGHDT and CDR2 is YNNKEL (reference sequence). The CDR3 consists of 17 residues.

The rearrangement joins TRBV3-1 (or the pseudogene TRBV3-2) to TRBJ1-6; D is ambiguous. The sequenced material came from peripheral blood. The sequence was collected from a woman aged 18-29 years with acute or convalescent COVID-19. The CDR3, as DNA: TGTGCCAGCAGCCATTCACCCCGGAGGCAGCTTCGGGCACCCCTCCACTTT. Encoded protein: CASSHSPRRQLRAPLHF.